The present entry profiles one T cell receptor beta chain with its context. Produced via immunoSEQ multiplex PCR; TCRdb's table is partial and in-frame only. The sample has approximately 140,000 clones, 80% to 90% seen once; the top ten hold around 15%. The CDR3 contains 15 residues. Germline CDR1 SGHAT, CDR2 FQNNGV. Trimming removed 1 base from V and 6 bases from J, with 15 bases in between. This sample was taken from a study of blood T cell repertoires in COVID-19. Study in general: Acute and convalescent COVID-19 specimens originated in the United States, Italy and Spain. Sample material is recorded as cDNA or gDNA derived from T cells, B-cell-depleted T cells, or PBMCs.

Material: peripheral blood. The rearrangement joins TRBV11-2 to TRBJ2-5; D is uncertain. This TCR was sampled from a man aged 18 to 29 with COVID-19, enrolled during active disease. CDR3 region: CASSLGEPTPKTQYF. CDR3 sequence (DNA): TGTGCCAGCAGCTTAGGAGAACCTACCCCGAAGACCCAGTACTTC.